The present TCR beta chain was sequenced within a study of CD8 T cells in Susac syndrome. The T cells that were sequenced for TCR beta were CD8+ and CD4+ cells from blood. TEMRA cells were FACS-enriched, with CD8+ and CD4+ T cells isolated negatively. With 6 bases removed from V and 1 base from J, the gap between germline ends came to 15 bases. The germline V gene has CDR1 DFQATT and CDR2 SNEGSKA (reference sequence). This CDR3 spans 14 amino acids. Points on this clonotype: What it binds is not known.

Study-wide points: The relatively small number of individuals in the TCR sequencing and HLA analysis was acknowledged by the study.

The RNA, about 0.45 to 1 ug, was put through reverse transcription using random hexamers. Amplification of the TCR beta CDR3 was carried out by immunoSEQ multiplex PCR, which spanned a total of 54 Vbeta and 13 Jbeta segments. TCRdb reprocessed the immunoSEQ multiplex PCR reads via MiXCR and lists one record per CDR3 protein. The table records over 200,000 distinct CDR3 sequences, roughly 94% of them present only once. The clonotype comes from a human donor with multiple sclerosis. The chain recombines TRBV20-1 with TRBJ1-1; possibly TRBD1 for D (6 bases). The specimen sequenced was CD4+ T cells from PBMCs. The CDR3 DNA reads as TGCAGTGCGCGTAAAGGGGGAGGGAACACTGAAGCTTTCTTT. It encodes CSARKGGGNTEAFF.